This T cell receptor (beta chain) is drawn from a study of T cells after yellow fever vaccination. Study-wide background: Fractions of limited cellularity were prepared by means of SMART-Seq v4 Ultra Low Input. Findings and caveats of the study: Reappearance after the booster was observed for most primary-vaccination clones (around 95% CD4, roughly 88% CD8).

As TCR cDNA was made by 5'RACE template switching, a universal primer site and UMIs were added. Via MiXCR, TCRdb re-called the 5' RACE reads, giving one row per CDR3 protein. The sample holds 100,000 to 150,000 distinct CDR3 sequences, approximately 8.4% seen once. For this clonotype: What it binds is unknown.

Germline CDR1 is MNHEY and CDR2 is SVGAGI. V was trimmed by 0 bases and J by 2 bases, leaving 7 bases between them. CDR3 length equals 14 residues. This TCR derives from a man younger than 35 who received the YFV17D yellow fever vaccine. The chain is built from TRBV6-5 and TRBJ2-5; D call uncertain. The material sequenced was CD8+ T cells sorted from PBMCs, taken on the day of the yellow fever booster vaccination. The CDR3: CASSYSVRQETQYF. CDR3 DNA sequence: TGTGCCAGCAGTTACTCGGTGAGACAAGAGACCCAGTACTTC.